The count of the clone carrying this T cell receptor (beta chain) is one. Germline V gives CDR1 MDHEN, CDR2 SYDVKM. The CDR3 sequence is 16 residues long. Trimming removed 5 bases from V and 3 bases from J; junction bases left unmatched: 10. Produced via immunoSEQ multiplex PCR; TCRdb's table is partial and in-frame only. The sample shows more than 70,000 clones, about 80% of them seen only once. The data derive from a study of blood T cell repertoires in COVID-19. Study-level background: The United States, Italy and Spain provided the acute and convalescent COVID-19 samples. Sources were T cells, B-cell-depleted T cells, or PBMCs; the material itself was cDNA or gDNA.

This clonotype was sampled from a woman between 65 and 79 years old with acute or convalescent COVID-19. The chain carries TRBV28 and TRBJ2-7; 10 positions agree with TRBD2. The sequencing sample was made of peripheral blood. The CDR3 sequence is CASSPSPGLAHYEQYF. In nucleotides, the CDR3 is TGTGCCAGCAGTCCCTCACCGGGACTAGCGCACTACGAGCAGTACTTC. Supplemented by reference TRBV28 and TRBJ2-7, the full variable domain reads DVKVTQSSRYLVKRTGEKVFLECVQDMDHENMFWYRQDPGLGLRLIYFSYDVKMKEKGDIPEGYSVSREKKERFSLILESASTNQTSMYLCASSPSPGLAHYEQYFGPGTRLTVT.